This TCR beta chain was recorded in a study of T cell repertoires in cytomegalovirus infection. The overall study: Recently described HLA-C-restricted plus well-studied HLA-B-restricted CMV epitopes were used. Matching HLA type and CMV infection were both indicated by public TCR beta signatures. The study, taken as a whole, reports: In two of eight donors, the top clonotype was HLA-C-restricted CMV-specific.

TCRdb analysed the reads with MiXCR anew, one entry per CDR3 protein. Here the sample spans 640,000 or so distinct CDR3 sequences, roughly 36% being singletons. Turning to this clonotype: The antigen remains unidentified.

This TCR was sampled from a human donor in good health (CMV status not recorded). Some clones in this sample may be carry-over from other donors' samples. The sample here was cultured PBMCs, taken from culture after CMV antigen stimulation.

The CDR3 spells CASSSITGLAEAFF. The CDR3, as DNA: TGTGCCAGCAGTTCCATTACAGGGTTGGCTGAAGCTTTCTTT. V is TRBV6-8 and J is TRBJ1-1, with D possibly matching TRBD1 (6 bases). The CDR3 is made up of 14 amino acids. The V gene's germline CDR1 is MNHGY and CDR2 SAAAGT. Trimming cost V 4 bases and J 6 bases, with 15 bases left between them.